These 19 T cell receptor beta chains came from one sample sequenced in a study of blood T cell repertoires in COVID-19. Profiling relied on immunoSEQ multiplex PCR, and the TCRdb table lists in-frame clones only, not all of them. The sample carries about 210,000 clones, just over 90% recorded once. Specimen: peripheral blood. The receptors stem from a young man with acute or convalescent COVID-19.

This clone was counted only a few times. This sequence joins TRBV7-2 and TRBJ2-2, with TRBD2 matching 7 bases. The CDR3 is 14 amino acids. The V segment lost 5 bases and the J segment 7 bases; nucleotides outside the gene matches: 7. Germline V gene sequence: CDR1 SGHTA, CDR2 FQGNSA. As DNA, the CDR3 is TGTGCCAGCAGCCCCCGGCCTAGCGGCGGGGAGCTGTTTTTT. Protein: CASSPRPSGGELFF.

A single count supports this clone. The CDR3 sequence: CASSSLGGNAGELFF. The DNA of the CDR3 is TGTGCCAGCAGCTCGCTCGGGGGAAACGCCGGGGAGCTGTTTTTT. The V call is TRBV7-8, the J call TRBJ2-2; tentatively, D is TRBD2 (6 bases). The CDR3 spans 15 residues. CDR1 is SGHVS, CDR2 FQNEAQ, per germline. V was pared by 4 bases and J by 6 bases, with 15 bases between.

This sequence joins TRBV9 and TRBJ1-2; a weak D match, TRBD1 (5 bases). V was shortened by 0 bases and J by 1 base, with 10 bases between the two germline ends. The CDR3 is 15 residues long. Germline V gene data show CDR1 as SGDLS and CDR2 as YYNGEE. Written as DNA, the CDR3 is TGTGCCAGCAGCGTAGACCGAAGGGGTAACTATGGCTACACCTTC. It specifies CASSVDRRGNYGYTF.

The chain recombines TRBV7-9 with TRBJ2-2; D not resolved. V was clipped by 1 base and J by 6 bases, with 6 bases between them. Germline V gives CDR1 SEHNR, CDR2 FQNEAQ (reference sequence). This CDR3 region has 13 residues. The CDR3 spells CASSLVAPGELFF. Written as DNA, the CDR3 is TGTGCCAGCAGCTTAGTAGCTCCCGGGGAGCTGTTTTTT.

The gene calls are TRBV5-1 and TRBJ2-7, with D possibly matching TRBD1 (5 bases). Trimming shortened V by 5 bases and J by 4 bases, and 16 bases separated the two germline ends. This CDR3 has 14 amino acids. CDR1 and CDR2 from the germline V gene are SGHRS and YFSETQ. The chain's CDR3 is CASSGVRQGYEQYF. The CDR3, as DNA: TGCGCCAGCAGTGGCGTTAGGCAGGGTTACGAGCAGTACTTC.

The V gene is TRBV28, the J gene TRBJ1-1, with D hard to call. The germline V and J ends were trimmed by 5 bases and 10 bases, with 20 bases remaining between them. The germline gives CDR1 MDHEN, CDR2 SYDVKM. The CDR3 consists of 14 residues. The CDR3 DNA reads TGTGCCAGCAGTAGGTCATCTAGTCTTTTAGGAGCTTTCTTT. This translates into CASSRSSSLLGAFF.

The chain has TRBV24-1 and TRBJ2-1; 10 bases agree with TRBD1. Trimming cost V 7 bases and J 6 bases; bases outside gene matches: 8. The CDR3 consists of 15 residues. Per the germline V gene, CDR1 is KGHDR and CDR2 is SFDVKD. CDR3: CATSNRDRGSNEQFF. CDR3 DNA: TGTGCCACCAGCAACCGGGACAGGGGAAGCAATGAGCAGTTCTTC.

The V call is TRBV28, the J call TRBJ2-1, with a weak D call TRBD2 (6 bases). Trimming left V 6 bases short and J 6 bases short, with 18 bases between. The germline CDR1 and CDR2 sequences are MDHEN and SYDVKM. The CDR3 consists of 15 residues. The CDR3 reads CASRKITGEINEQFF. The DNA for the CDR3 is TGTGCCAGCAGAAAAATCACGGGAGAAATCAATGAGCAGTTCTTC.

The chain has TRBV5-4 and TRBJ2-3, with a weak D call TRBD2 (5 bases). The CDR3 is 15 residues long. The ends were cut back, 0 bases at V and 1 base at J, with 9 bases in the middle. Germline V CDR1 and CDR2: SGHNT, YYREEE (reference sequence). For the CDR3, the DNA is TGTGCCAGCAGCTTGGAATTAGCGCGCACAGATACGCAGTATTTT. Translation gives CASSLELARTDTQYF.

The V and J genes are TRBV11-1 and TRBJ2-1; D remains ambiguous. The CDR3 length is 11 residues. Germline V gene sequence: CDR1 SGHAT, CDR2 FQDESV (reference sequence). V was trimmed by 5 bases and J by 10 bases, leaving 9 bases between them. CDR3 in DNA: TGTGCCAGCAGCACCTTGGGCGAGCAGTTCTTC. It encodes CASSTLGEQFF.

The chain links TRBV6-5 to TRBJ2-1, with a tentative D call TRBD1 (5 bases). Germline V CDR1 and CDR2: MNHEY, SVGAGI. V was shortened by 0 bases and J by 5 bases, with 11 bases between the two germline ends. The CDR3 covers 15 residues. The CDR3 region has the DNA TGTGCCAGCAGTTACTCGCGACAGAGAGACAATGAGCAGTTCTTC. Translating gives CASSYSRQRDNEQFF.

The V gene is TRBV30, the J gene TRBJ2-4; TRBD2 matches 7 bases. Germline CDR1 reads GTSNPN; CDR2 reads SVGIG (reference sequence). Unmatched junction bases numbered 6, after V lost 2 bases and J lost 2 bases. This CDR3 contains 15 residues. The CDR3 sequence is CAWSYAGGSKNIQYF. The DNA for the CDR3 is TGTGCCTGGAGTTACGCCGGGGGGTCCAAAAACATTCAGTACTTC.

At least ten counts were recorded for this clone. This sequence joins TRBV12-5 and TRBJ1-1; 8 positions agree with TRBD1. CDR3 length: 15 amino acids. The V gene end was trimmed by 0 bases and the J gene end by 11 bases; junction bases not matched to a gene: 11. Germline V gene data show CDR1 as LGHNT and CDR2 as FRNRAP. CDR3 amino acids: CASGLVKQGEGMAFF. CDR3 DNA sequence: TGTGCTAGTGGTTTGGTAAAACAGGGGGAGGGGATGGCTTTCTTT.

In this sample, this clone turned up many times. The genes are TRBV28 and TRBJ1-2, with 9 bases lining up with TRBD1. The germline V gene encodes CDR1 MDHEN and CDR2 SYDVKM. CDR3 length equals 16 residues. J lost 6 bases, V lost 8 bases, and 16 bases had no gene match. CDR3 in amino acids: CASSPWLGQGLDGYTF. The CDR3 coding sequence is TGTGCCAGCTCCCCCTGGCTGGGACAGGGTTTGGATGGCTACACCTTC.

This chain links TRBV12-3 or TRBV12-4 with TRBJ2-3; D is unclear. Trimming stripped 3 bases from V and 0 bases from J, with 4 bases between. The CDR3 length is 13 residues. The CDR3 coding sequence is TGTGCCAGCAGTTTCAGTAGCACAGATACGCAGTATTTT. It yields the protein CASSFSSTDTQYF.

The rearrangement joins TRBV10-1 to TRBJ2-3, with D perhaps matching TRBD1 (7 bases). Looked up from germline, CDR1 is WNHNN and CDR2 is SYGVQD (reference sequence). Trimming cost V 10 bases and J 4 bases, with 21 bases left between them. The CDR3 is 15 amino acids. The CDR3 nucleotides read TGCGCCACCAGCTTTGGCGGAGGGGGCTCAGATACGCAGTATTTT. Amino acid sequence: CATSFGGGGSDTQYF.

This chain uses TRBV6-1 with TRBJ1-1, with a possible D match to TRBD1 (6 bases). CDR3 length: 14 amino acids. The germline CDR1 and CDR2 sequences are MNHNS and SASEGT. Between the trimmed V and J ends, which lost 2 bases and 1 base, there was a span of 8 bases. This CDR3 reads CASSEIRGNTEAFF. The CDR3 DNA sequence: TGTGCCAGCAGTGAAATCAGGGGGAACACTGAAGCTTTCTTT.

This chain connects TRBV30 to TRBJ2-1, with 7 bases lining up with TRBD1. This CDR3 is built from 13 residues. The V gene end was trimmed by 8 bases and the J gene end by 7 bases; junction bases not matched to a gene: 11. Germline CDR1 is GTSNPN and CDR2 is SVGIG (reference sequence). The CDR3 is CARETGNSNEQFF. DNA for the CDR3: TGTGCCCGAGAGACAGGGAATTCGAATGAGCAGTTCTTC.

The J gene is TRBJ2-2, the V gene TRBV28; 8 nucleotides line up with TRBD1. The length of the CDR3 is 14 residues. From germline, CDR1 is MDHEN and CDR2 SYDVKM. The junction had 3 bases not matched to a gene; V was cut back by 8 bases and J by 1 base. This CDR3 is CASLDRGNTGELFF. CDR3 in DNA: TGTGCCAGCTTAGACAGGGGGAACACCGGGGAGCTGTTTTTT. The full variable domain, in which reference TRBV28 and TRBJ2-2 provide the parts outside the CDR3, is DVKVTQSSRYLVKRTGEKVFLECVQDMDHENMFWYRQDPGLGLRLIYFSYDVKMKEKGDIPEGYSVSREKKERFSLILESASTNQTSMYLCASLDRGNTGELFFGEGSRLTVL.